Listed below are T cell receptor beta chains from one sample, sequenced in a study of human T cells and chemical hapten exposure. In TCRdb, the RACE reads were re-called with MiXCR into one record per CDR3 protein. The data hold some 90,000 distinct CDR3 sequences, with roughly 8.5% observed a single time. The sequenced sample consisted of whole blood. The source is a female donor in good health. Some clones in this sample may be carry-over from other donors' samples. Each CDR3 is given with its conserved first and last residue. The D gene is left open where the match is weak.

CDR3 protein: CASSPGQGDQETQYF; J gene: TRBJ2-5; V gene: TRBV5-4; D gene: TRBD1
CDR3 protein: CASSSFRDSPTDTQYF; J gene: TRBJ2-3; V gene: TRBV5-4; D gene: TRBD1
CDR3 protein: CASSQDGAAGTDTQYF; J gene: TRBJ2-3; V gene: TRBV3-1; D gene: NA
CDR3 protein: CSVGLGGEAFF; J gene: TRBJ1-1; V gene: TRBV29-1; D gene: NA
CDR3 protein: CASSKQGNTEAFF; J gene: TRBJ1-1; V gene: TRBV6-2/TRBV6-3; D gene: NA
CDR3 protein: CSVEGLAGGEQYF; J gene: TRBJ2-7; V gene: TRBV29-1; D gene: TRBD2
CDR3 protein: CASSLVNRDTEAFF; J gene: TRBJ1-1; V gene: TRBV7-2; D gene: NA
CDR3 protein: CASSDDRGIGNTIYF; J gene: TRBJ1-3; V gene: TRBV6-1; D gene: TRBD1
CDR3 protein: CSVSGGVRERYNEQFF; J gene: TRBJ2-1; V gene: TRBV29-1; D gene: TRBD2
CDR3 protein: CASRTGQSEKLFF; J gene: TRBJ1-4; V gene: TRBV27; D gene: TRBD1
CDR3 protein: CASKRFGDTEAFF; J gene: TRBJ1-1; V gene: TRBV6-1; D gene: NA
CDR3 protein: CASSLTLATNEKLFF; J gene: TRBJ1-4; V gene: TRBV5-1; D gene: NA
CDR3 protein: CATSDSTRMTDTQYF; J gene: TRBJ2-3; V gene: TRBV24-1; D gene: NA
CDR3 protein: CASSEWGRGLTEAFF; J gene: TRBJ1-1; V gene: TRBV2; D gene: TRBD1
CDR3 protein: CSVEEGTGGYNEQFF; J gene: TRBJ2-1; V gene: TRBV29-1; D gene: TRBD1
CDR3 protein: CASRGTLPNSPLHF; J gene: TRBJ1-6; V gene: TRBV28; D gene: NA
CDR3 protein: CASSYDAVSYEQYF; J gene: TRBJ2-7; V gene: TRBV6-2/TRBV6-3; D gene: NA
CDR3 protein: CASSLGRSDTQYF; J gene: TRBJ2-3; V gene: TRBV12-3/TRBV12-4; D gene: NA
CDR3 protein: CASSLGQNTGELFF; J gene: TRBJ2-2; V gene: TRBV5-1; D gene: NA
CDR3 protein: CASSPGQVQETQYF; J gene: TRBJ2-5; V gene: TRBV18; D gene: TRBD1
CDR3 protein: CASSLGQGAGETQYF; J gene: TRBJ2-5; V gene: TRBV12-3/TRBV12-4; D gene: TRBD1
CDR3 protein: CSAREDPNTGELFF; J gene: TRBJ2-2; V gene: TRBV20-1; D gene: NA
CDR3 protein: CAWSVGLAGGHEQYF; J gene: TRBJ2-7; V gene: TRBV30; D gene: TRBD2
CDR3 protein: CASSQSSEETQYF; J gene: TRBJ2-5; V gene: TRBV6-6; D gene: NA